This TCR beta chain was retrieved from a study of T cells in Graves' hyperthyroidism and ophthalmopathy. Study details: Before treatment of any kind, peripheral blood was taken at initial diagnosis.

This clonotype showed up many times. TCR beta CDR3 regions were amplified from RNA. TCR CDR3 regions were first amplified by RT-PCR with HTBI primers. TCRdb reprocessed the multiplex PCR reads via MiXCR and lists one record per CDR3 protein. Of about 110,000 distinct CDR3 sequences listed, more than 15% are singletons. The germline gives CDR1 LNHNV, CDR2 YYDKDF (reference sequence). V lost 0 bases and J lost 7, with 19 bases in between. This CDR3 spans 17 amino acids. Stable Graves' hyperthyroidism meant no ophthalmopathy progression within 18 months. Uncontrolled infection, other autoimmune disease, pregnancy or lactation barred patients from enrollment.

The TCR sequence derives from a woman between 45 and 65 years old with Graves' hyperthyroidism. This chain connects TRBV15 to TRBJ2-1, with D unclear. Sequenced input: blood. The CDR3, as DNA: TGTGCCACCAGCAGAGAGTCCCCTACCAGCTGGGATAATGAGCAGTTCTTC. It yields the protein CATSRESPTSWDNEQFF.